Below are 30 T cell receptor beta chains sequenced from a single sample in a study of shared clonotypes between healthy human individuals. The protocol was immunoSEQ multiplex PCR, while the TCRdb copy is restricted to in-frame clones and leaves out a portion. The data show hundreds of thousands of clones, about two thirds seen once. Sample: memory CD4+ T cells sorted from blood. Subset given: CD45RA-negative fraction. The receptors were sampled from a woman aged 30 to 39 in good health.

The V gene is TRBV2, the J gene TRBJ2-4, with no clear D. The length of the CDR3 is 14 residues. Germline values: CDR1 SNHLY, CDR2 FYNNEI. Trimming removed 2 bases at V and 6 bases at J, with 11 bases between. CDR3 amino acids: CASSERAVGNIQYF. The CDR3 coding sequence is TGTGCCAGCAGTGAACGGGCAGTTGGAAACATTCAGTACTTC.

The V gene is TRBV9, the J gene TRBJ2-1; D may be TRBD1 (6 bases). Germline CDR1 SGDLS, CDR2 YYNGEE. The CDR3 runs to 17 residues. Trimming pared 3 bases from V and 1 base from J, leaving 17 bases between. CDR3 sequence reads: CASSALFRQVSYNEQFF. In nucleotides, the CDR3 is TGTGCCAGCAGCGCCCTCTTTCGACAGGTATCCTACAATGAGCAGTTCTTC.

The CDR3 coding sequence is TGTGCCAGCAGCTCGATTGCCGGGACAGGGAATTCACCCCTCCACTTT. The encoded protein is CASSSIAGTGNSPLHF. The V call is TRBV7-9, the J call TRBJ1-6, with 9 nucleotides matching TRBD1. J lost 7 bases, V lost 4 bases, and 8 bases had no gene match. The CDR3 covers 16 residues. Germline lookup yields CDR1 SEHNR and CDR2 FQNEAQ (reference sequence).

The chain is built from TRBV6-5 and TRBJ2-5; D gene uncertain. The V gene's germline CDR1 is MNHEY and CDR2 SVGAGI. The CDR3 length is 14 residues. Trimming pared 3 bases from V and 2 bases from J, leaving 10 bases between. The CDR3 protein is CASSYGQRQETQYF. CDR3 nucleotide sequence: TGTGCCAGCAGTTATGGGCAGCGACAAGAGACCCAGTACTTC.

The chain combines TRBV7-2 with TRBJ2-5; 7 bases map to TRBD2. Germline V gene lookup returns CDR1 SGHTA and CDR2 FQGNSA. V lost 5 bases and J lost 5; bases outside the gene matches: 8. This CDR3 spans 14 amino acids. The CDR3 DNA is TGTGCCAGCAGCCCGTTTGGGGGAGGGGAGACCCAGTACTTC. Residues: CASSPFGGGETQYF.

The chain has TRBV6-1 and TRBJ2-1; the D is unclear. Germline CDR1 is MNHNS and CDR2 is SASEGT. Trimming removed 11 bases from V and 0 bases from J, with 14 bases in between. This CDR3 is 14 amino acids long. For the CDR3, the DNA is TGTGCCTGTACGCCGCCTTACTCCTACAATGAGCAGTTCTTC. This encodes CACTPPYSYNEQFF.

The chain combines TRBV2 with TRBJ2-5; weak D call: TRBD1 (6 bases). The CDR3 is 14 amino acids. Germline V gene lookup returns CDR1 SNHLY and CDR2 FYNNEI. Trimming took 6 bases from V and 4 from J, leaving 15 bases between them. CDR3 amino acids: CASRRGTTGETQYF. DNA for the CDR3: TGTGCCAGCAGAAGGGGGACGACGGGAGAGACCCAGTACTTC.

There are a few counts of this clone. The gene calls are TRBV27 and TRBJ2-7, with D perhaps assigned TRBD1 or TRBD2 (5 bases each). This CDR3 comprises 12 residues. Germline CDR1 MNHEY, CDR2 SMNVEV (reference sequence). V was trimmed by 5 bases and J by 6 bases, leaving 11 bases between them. The CDR3 DNA reads TGTGCCAGCAGTGGGGCGGGCCGCGAGCAGTACTTC. This translates into CASSGAGREQYF.

The rearrangement uses TRBV7-2 and TRBJ2-7; the D gene is possibly TRBD2 (6 bases). CDR1 and CDR2 (germline): SGHTA, FQGNSA. The CDR3 runs to 16 residues. With 1 base removed from V and 4 bases from J, the gap between germline ends came to 17 bases. The CDR3 DNA follows: TGTGCCAGCAGCTTAGGTAGCGGCCGAATATTTTACGAGCAGTACTTC. Protein product: CASSLGSGRIFYEQYF.

The J gene is TRBJ2-5, the V gene TRBV6-1, with D hard to call. Trimming shortened V by 1 base and J by 1 base, and 7 bases separated the two germline ends. Germline V gene sequence: CDR1 MNHNS, CDR2 SASEGT. The CDR3 consists of 14 residues. The CDR3 here is CASSEGLPQETQYF. The CDR3 coding sequence is TGTGCCAGCAGTGAAGGTTTACCCCAAGAGACCCAGTACTTC.

The chain is built from TRBV5-8 and TRBJ1-4, with 7 positions matching TRBD1. V lost 5 bases, J lost 7 bases, and 8 bases stayed unmatched. CDR1 is SGHTS and CDR2 is YDEGEE in the germline V gene. The CDR3 totals 14 residues. The CDR3 sequence: CASRRPQGGEKLFF. In DNA form, the CDR3 reads TGTGCCAGCAGACGACCCCAGGGGGGTGAAAAACTGTTTTTT.

Only one count was recorded for this clone. The chain employs TRBV28 and TRBJ2-1; 8 bases are a match to TRBD1. Germline V lookup: CDR1 MDHEN, CDR2 SYDVKM. The CDR3 loop spans 15 amino acids. The V and J ends lost 4 bases and 5 bases, in that order; junction bases with no gene match: 7. The CDR3 DNA reads as TGTGCCAGCAGTTATGGACAGGGACGGGACAATGAGCAGTTCTTC. Translating gives CASSYGQGRDNEQFF.

V gene TRBV29-1 combines with J gene TRBJ1-2, with unresolved D. CDR3 size: 18 residues. V lost 2 bases and J lost 7, with 29 bases in between. The germline gives CDR1 SQVTM, CDR2 ANQGSEA. The CDR3 DNA reads as TGCAGCGTTGAAAACGATTTAGTTTTTGGCAGGCGGAGGCTTGGCTACACCTTC. Protein product: CSVENDLVFGRRRLGYTF.

This chain connects TRBV6-5 to TRBJ2-1; D not resolved. This CDR3 contains 14 residues. Germline assignment: CDR1 MNHEY and CDR2 SVGAGI. V was clipped by 4 bases and J by 8 bases, with 15 bases between them. For the CDR3, the DNA is TGTGCCAGCAGTTTCGGATATGTTAAGTATGAGCAGTTCTTC. Its translation is CASSFGYVKYEQFF.

Details on this clone: The identical CDR3 is also encoded by other nucleotide sequences in the sample. The chain joins TRBV18 to TRBJ2-7; D uncertain. Germline V lookup: CDR1 KGHSH, CDR2 LQKENI. CDR3 size: 15 residues. V was clipped by 2 bases and J by 4 bases, with 15 bases between them. This CDR3 reads CASSPSAGASYEQYF. The DNA of the CDR3 is TGTGCCAGCTCACCATCGGCAGGCGCCTCGTACGAGCAGTACTTC. The full variable domain, its missing parts supplied by reference TRBV18 and TRBJ2-7, is NAGVMQNPRHLVRRRGQEARLRCSPMKGHSHVYWYRQLPEEGLKFMVYLQKENIIDESGMPKERFSAEFPKEGPSILRIQQVVRGDSAAYFCASSPSAGASYEQYFGPGTRLTVT.

The CDR3 spells CASSHSGLAGTGELFF. The CDR3 nucleotides are TGTGCCAGCAGTCACAGCGGCCTAGCGGGAACCGGGGAGCTGTTTTTT. The V call is TRBV7-9, the J call TRBJ2-2, with 9 positions matching TRBD2. Germline V lookup: CDR1 SEHNR, CDR2 FQNEAQ (reference sequence). J was trimmed by 5 bases and V by 6 bases; bases with no gene match: 10. CDR3 length: 16 amino acids.

This clone was recorded a few times. The chain uses TRBV27 and TRBJ2-7; D not resolved. From germline, CDR1 is MNHEY and CDR2 SMNVEV (reference sequence). Between the trimmed V and J ends, which lost 2 bases and 8 bases, there was a span of 10 bases. The CDR3 spans 12 residues. The CDR3 DNA reads TGTGCCAGCAGTTTAAGTTTTGGGAAGCAGTACTTC. This translates into CASSLSFGKQYF.

The rearrangement links TRBV6-5 to TRBJ2-7; maybe TRBD2 (5 bases). This CDR3 is built from 14 residues. V was pared by 4 bases and J by 2 bases, with 12 bases between. CDR1 is MNHEY and CDR2 is SVGAGI in the germline V gene. DNA of the CDR3: TGTGCCAGCAGTTGGTCCCAGCGGACCTACGAGCAGTACTTC. Encoded protein: CASSWSQRTYEQYF.

This chain connects TRBV28 to TRBJ2-1; D possibly matches TRBD1 or TRBD2 (5 bases each). Germline V gives CDR1 MDHEN, CDR2 SYDVKM. This CDR3 has 16 amino acids. The germline V and J ends were trimmed by 3 bases and 8 bases, with 20 bases remaining between them. The CDR3 nucleotides read TGTGCCAGCAGTTTGGCCGGGACCGACCTACAATATGAGCAGTTCTTC. Protein: CASSLAGTDLQYEQFF.

This clone was counted once. This rearrangement joins TRBV18 to TRBJ2-1; D is possibly TRBD2 (5 bases). Germline V gene data show CDR1 as KGHSH and CDR2 as LQKENI. This CDR3 comprises 11 residues. V dropped 3 bases and J dropped 12 bases, with 9 bases sitting between them. The CDR3 loop reads CASSPSAGQFF. CDR3 in DNA: TGTGCCAGCTCACCCTCGGCGGGGCAGTTCTTC.

This chain connects TRBV5-1 to TRBJ2-3; D uncertain. V was pared by 1 base and J by 2 bases, with 11 bases between. The CDR3 loop spans 15 amino acids. Per germline, CDR1 SGHRS and CDR2 YFSETQ. In DNA form, the CDR3 reads TGCGCCAGCAGCTTGAGTGCCAGATTCACAGATACGCAGTATTTT. Residues: CASSLSARFTDTQYF.

The V and J genes are TRBV15 and TRBJ2-1; 10 bases fit TRBD2. The CDR3 contains 15 residues. Germline V CDR1 and CDR2: LNHNV, YYDKDF (reference sequence). J gave up 5 bases and V 6 bases, and 7 bases lay outside the gene matches. The CDR3 here is CATSLTSGLDNEQFF. The CDR3 nucleotides are TGTGCCACCAGTCTGACTAGCGGGCTAGACAATGAGCAGTTCTTC.

The genes are TRBV9 and TRBJ1-4; D not resolved. Germline V CDR1 and CDR2: SGDLS, YYNGEE. The CDR3 runs 15 residues. V lost 2 bases, J lost 6 bases, and 14 bases lay in between. CDR3 loop: CASSVDGEVDEKLFF. The CDR3 bases are TGTGCCAGCAGCGTCGACGGGGAGGTGGATGAAAAACTGTTTTTT.

The chain uses TRBV27 and TRBJ2-7; TRBD1 aligns across 11 bases. Per germline, CDR1 MNHEY and CDR2 SMNVEV (reference sequence). The CDR3 sequence is 16 residues long. V lost 10 bases and J lost 6; bases outside the gene matches: 17. The CDR3 is CAIPEETGTGGPEQYF. The CDR3 region has the DNA TGTGCCATTCCTGAGGAAACCGGGACAGGGGGACCCGAGCAGTACTTC.

As regards this clone: This sample also contains other DNA sequences that code for the same CDR3. V usage is TRBV19 and J usage is TRBJ2-1; TRBD2 matches 11 bases. The CDR3 contains 15 residues. Germline-derived CDR1 and CDR2 are LNHDA and SQIVND (reference sequence). The trim removed 5 bases at V and 7 bases at J, leaving 7 bases unmatched. CDR3 region: CASSLLAGDRNEQFF. The CDR3, as DNA: TGTGCCAGTAGTTTACTAGCGGGAGATAGGAATGAGCAGTTCTTC.

The chain is built from TRBV29-1 and TRBJ2-3; tentatively, D is TRBD2 (6 bases). CDR1 and CDR2 from the germline V gene are SQVTM and ANQGSEA. The V and J ends lost 3 bases and 3 bases respectively, with 16 bases between them. The CDR3 is made up of 15 amino acids. This chain's CDR3 is CSVDCWQEGTDTQYF. The CDR3 nucleotides are TGCAGCGTTGACTGCTGGCAGGAGGGAACAGATACGCAGTATTTT.

The chain is built from TRBV28 and TRBJ2-1; 8 bases match TRBD1. This CDR3 comprises 15 residues. V was clipped by 4 bases and J by 8 bases; unmatched bases: 10. Germline CDR1 and CDR2: MDHEN and SYDVKM. The CDR3 nucleotides are TGTGCCAGCAGTTATGTCCAGGGGGCTGCTGATGAGCAGTTCTTC. As protein: CASSYVQGAADEQFF.

Comment on this clone: The same CDR3 arises from other DNA sequences in this sample as well. The V gene is TRBV18, the J gene TRBJ2-3; no firm D call. This CDR3 has 12 residues. The V gene's germline CDR1 is KGHSH and CDR2 LQKENI. Trimming removed 2 bases from V and 1 base from J, with 1 base in between. CDR3 in amino acids: CASSPGTDTQYF. The CDR3 nucleotides read TGTGCCAGCTCACCAGGCACAGATACGCAGTATTTT.

This chain joins TRBV6-5 and TRBJ2-1; D remains unclear. There are 14 residues in the CDR3. Germline CDR1 MNHEY, CDR2 SVGAGI. Trimming cost V 7 bases and J 6 bases, with 16 bases left between them. CDR3 residues: CASTSVLEANEQFF. CDR3 in DNA: TGTGCCAGCACTTCCGTACTCGAGGCCAATGAGCAGTTCTTC.

The genes are TRBV23-1 and TRBJ1-3, with TRBD1 as a possible D gene (5 bases). TRBV23-1 is assigned to the ORF class and has an uncertain function. The CDR3 extends over 17 amino acids. Trimming left V 4 bases short and J 7 bases short, with 23 bases between. The CDR3 sequence: CASSPPGTRGIGNTIYF. The CDR3 region has the DNA TGCGCCAGCAGTCCTCCCGGGACCCGGGGTATAGGCAACACCATATATTTT.